These 13 T cell receptor beta chains came from one sample sequenced in a study of shared clonotypes between healthy human individuals. CD45RO-negative, CCR7-selected cells formed the naive CD8 fraction, which excluded terminally differentiated effector memory CD45RA+ cells. TCRdb's copy holds only in-frame clones and misses some; the assay was immunoSEQ multiplex PCR. Among about 590,000 clones, 95% were seen once, and the ten largest hold around 0.11%. The sequenced sample was naive CD8+ T cells sorted from blood. These receptors all stem from a woman aged 25 to 39 in good health.

In its sample, this clone was seen once. The CDR3 here is CASSPGTGPSYEQYF. Here the CDR3 DNA reads TGTGCCAGCAGCCCAGGGACAGGACCATCCTACGAGCAGTACTTC. The V call is TRBV9, the J call TRBJ2-7; TRBD1 aligns across 8 bases. V lost 4 bases and J lost 1; bases outside the gene matches: 7. The germline CDR1 and CDR2 sequences are SGDLS and YYNGEE. The CDR3 loop spans 15 amino acids.

This clone was counted between two and nine times. The chain joins TRBV2 to TRBJ1-1; TRBD1 matches 7 bases. The CDR3 contains 13 residues. With 4 bases clipped from V and 4 bases from J, the junction kept 3 bases outside the gene matches. Germline values: CDR1 SNHLY, CDR2 FYNNEI. In DNA, the CDR3 is TGTGCCAGCAGTGGACAGGGTAGCACTGAAGCTTTCTTT. Its translation is CASSGQGSTEAFF.

This clone was observed a single time. The chain uses TRBV18 and TRBJ2-2; TRBD2 agrees at 9 bases. Germline V gene data show CDR1 as KGHSH and CDR2 as LQKENI. Unmatched junction bases numbered 11, after V lost 4 bases and J lost 5 bases. The length of the CDR3 is 17 residues. As DNA, the CDR3 is TGTGCCAGCTCACTTCCTAGCGGGATCGGAGTGACCGGGGAGCTGTTTTTT. Amino acids: CASSLPSGIGVTGELFF.

The CDR3 DNA reads TGTGCCAGCAGTCCCCGGGGCCCCCTGGAGCAGTACTTC. As protein: CASSPRGPLEQYF. This rearrangement joins TRBV28 to TRBJ2-7; D tentatively fits TRBD1 or TRBD2 (5 bases each). This CDR3 comprises 13 residues. The V gene lost 5 bases and the J gene lost 7 bases, with 15 bases spanning the gap. CDR1 and CDR2 (germline): MDHEN, SYDVKM.

The chain carries TRBV7-9 and TRBJ2-1; D possibly matches TRBD1 or TRBD2 (5 bases each). The CDR3 is 17 residues long. V lost 3 bases, J lost 4 bases, and 19 bases lay in between. Germline lookup yields CDR1 SEHNR and CDR2 FQNEAQ (reference sequence). The chain's CDR3 is CASSFGAEGLPYNEQFF. In DNA form, the CDR3 reads TGTGCCAGCAGCTTTGGGGCTGAGGGTCTTCCTTACAATGAGCAGTTCTTC.

The V call is TRBV7-9, the J call TRBJ2-3; 9 bases line up with TRBD1. CDR3 size: 16 residues. Germline trimming cut 1 base from V and 0 bases from J; bases unmatched to any gene: 2. Germline lookup yields CDR1 SEHNR and CDR2 FQNEAQ (reference sequence). In DNA, the CDR3 is TGTGCCAGCAGCTTAGGGACAGGGGTGAGCACAGATACGCAGTATTTT. Translating it yields CASSLGTGVSTDTQYF.

V gene TRBV27 combines with J gene TRBJ2-5, with 10 bases aligning to TRBD1. Germline V gene data show CDR1 as MNHEY and CDR2 as SMNVEV (reference sequence). J lost 0 bases, V lost 3 bases, and 7 bases had no gene match. There are 17 residues in the CDR3. The CDR3, as DNA: TGTGCCAGCAGTTTGGGTGCCGGGACAGGGGACCAAGAGACCCAGTACTTC. Amino acid sequence: CASSLGAGTGDQETQYF.

The V and J genes are TRBV14 and TRBJ1-2; D remains ambiguous. Germline assignment: CDR1 SGHDN and CDR2 FVKESK. This CDR3 region has 14 residues. Trimming took off 0 bases at V and 8 bases at J, with 13 bases between the two ends. In DNA form, the CDR3 reads TGTGCCAGCAGCCAAGAGGGAGGGCCGGAGGGCTACACCTTC. This gives the protein CASSQEGGPEGYTF. The full variable domain, completed using reference TRBV14 and TRBJ1-2, is EAGVTQFPSHSVIEKGQTVTLRCDPISGHDNLYWYRRVMGKEIKFLLHFVKESKQDESGMPNNRFLAERTGGTYSTLKVQPAELEDSGVYFCASSQEGGPEGYTFGSGTRLTVV.

This clone was recorded once. The chain is built from TRBV6-5 and TRBJ2-7; D unresolved. Germline V CDR1 and CDR2: MNHEY, SVGAGI. V was trimmed by 6 bases and J by 5 bases, leaving 11 bases between them. The CDR3 has 12 residues. The CDR3 loop reads CASSPNSHEQYF. The CDR3, as DNA: TGTGCCAGCAGCCCCAATTCTCACGAGCAGTACTTC.

CDR3 region: CASSPMTAYSYEQYF. The CDR3, as DNA: TGTGCCAGCAGCCCCATGACAGCCTACTCCTACGAGCAGTACTTC. This rearrangement joins TRBV14 to TRBJ2-7; perhaps TRBD1 as D (5 bases). Germline V gene data show CDR1 as SGHDN and CDR2 as FVKESK. V was pared by 4 bases and J by 0 bases, with 13 bases between. CDR3 size: 15 residues.

The V and J genes are TRBV9 and TRBJ2-3; 9 bases fit TRBD1. J gave up 5 bases and V 2 bases, and 3 bases lay outside the gene matches. Germline-derived CDR1 and CDR2 are SGDLS and YYNGEE. The CDR3 consists of 14 residues. For the CDR3, the DNA is TGTGCCAGCAGCGTTGACAGGGGGGAAGATACGCAGTATTTT. This sequence encodes CASSVDRGEDTQYF. Filled out from reference TRBV9 and TRBJ2-3, the complete variable domain reads DSGVTQTPKHLITATGQRVTLRCSPRSGDLSVYWYQQSLDQGLQFLIQYYNGEERAKGNILERFSAQQFPDLHSELNLSSLELGDSALYFCASSVDRGEDTQYFGPGTRLTVL.

The CDR3 loop reads CASKYGANVLTF. CDR3 nucleotide sequence: TGTGCCAGCAAGTACGGGGCCAACGTCCTGACTTTC. The V and J genes are TRBV6-1 and TRBJ2-6; D gene unclear. The CDR3 is 12 amino acids. Trimming took off 7 bases at V and 4 bases at J, with 5 bases between the two ends. The germline V gene encodes CDR1 MNHNS and CDR2 SASEGT.

The rearrangement links TRBV10-3 to TRBJ2-5; perhaps TRBD2 as D (5 bases). Trimming took 0 bases from V and 4 from J, leaving 12 bases between them. The CDR3 totals 15 residues. CDR1 and CDR2 from the germline V gene are ENHRY and SYGVKD. CDR3 bases: TGTGCCATCAGTGAGTCTTTTACTAGTCGAGAGACCCAGTACTTC. This translates into CAISESFTSRETQYF.